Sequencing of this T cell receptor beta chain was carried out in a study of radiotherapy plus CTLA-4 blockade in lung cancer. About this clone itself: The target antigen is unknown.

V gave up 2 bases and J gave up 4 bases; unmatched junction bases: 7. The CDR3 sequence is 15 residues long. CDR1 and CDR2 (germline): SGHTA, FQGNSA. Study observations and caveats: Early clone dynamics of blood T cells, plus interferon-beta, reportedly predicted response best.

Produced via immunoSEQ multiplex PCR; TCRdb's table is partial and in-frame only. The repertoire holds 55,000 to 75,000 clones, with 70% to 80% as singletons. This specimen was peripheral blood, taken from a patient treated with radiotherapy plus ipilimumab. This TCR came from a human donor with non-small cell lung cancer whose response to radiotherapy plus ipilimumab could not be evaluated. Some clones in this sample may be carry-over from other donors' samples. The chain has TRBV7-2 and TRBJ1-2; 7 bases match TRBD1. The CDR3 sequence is CASSLSQGSVYGYTF. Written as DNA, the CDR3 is TGTGCCAGCAGCTTATCACAGGGGAGCGTCTATGGCTACACCTTC.